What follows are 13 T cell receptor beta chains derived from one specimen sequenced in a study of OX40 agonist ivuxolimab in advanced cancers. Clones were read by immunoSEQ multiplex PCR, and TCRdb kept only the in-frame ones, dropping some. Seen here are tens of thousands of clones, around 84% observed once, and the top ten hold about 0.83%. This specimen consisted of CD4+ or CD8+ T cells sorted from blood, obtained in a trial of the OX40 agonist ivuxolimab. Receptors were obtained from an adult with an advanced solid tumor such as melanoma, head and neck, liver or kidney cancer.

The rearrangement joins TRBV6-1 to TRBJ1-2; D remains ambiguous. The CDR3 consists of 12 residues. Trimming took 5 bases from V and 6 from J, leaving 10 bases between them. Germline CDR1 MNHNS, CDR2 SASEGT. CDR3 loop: CASSLAVDGYTF. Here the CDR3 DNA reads TGTGCCAGCAGTCTGGCTGTTGATGGCTACACCTTC.

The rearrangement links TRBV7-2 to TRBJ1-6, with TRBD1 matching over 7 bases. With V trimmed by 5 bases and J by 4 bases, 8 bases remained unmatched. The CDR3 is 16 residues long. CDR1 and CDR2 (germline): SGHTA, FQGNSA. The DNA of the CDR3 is TGTGCCAGCAGCCCTTGGGACAGAGGATATAATTCACCCCTCCACTTT. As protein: CASSPWDRGYNSPLHF.

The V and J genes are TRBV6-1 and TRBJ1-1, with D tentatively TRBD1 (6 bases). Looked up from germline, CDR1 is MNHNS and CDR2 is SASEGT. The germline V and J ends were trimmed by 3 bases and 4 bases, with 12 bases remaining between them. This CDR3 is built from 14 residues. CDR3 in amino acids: CASSDYREVTEAFF. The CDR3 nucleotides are TGTGCCAGCAGTGACTACAGGGAGGTCACTGAAGCTTTCTTT.

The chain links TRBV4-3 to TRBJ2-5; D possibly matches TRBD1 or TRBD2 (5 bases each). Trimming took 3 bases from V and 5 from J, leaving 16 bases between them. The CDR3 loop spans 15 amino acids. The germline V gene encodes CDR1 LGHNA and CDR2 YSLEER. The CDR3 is CASSQGSGRYETQYF. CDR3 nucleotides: TGCGCCAGCAGCCAGGGTTCGGGGCGGTACGAGACCCAGTACTTC.

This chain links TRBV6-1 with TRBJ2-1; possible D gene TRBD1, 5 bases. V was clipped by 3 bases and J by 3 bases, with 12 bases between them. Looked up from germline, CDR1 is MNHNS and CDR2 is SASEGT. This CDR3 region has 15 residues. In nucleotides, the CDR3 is TGTGCCAGCAGTGAGGCAGGGTTGGGCTACAATGAGCAGTTCTTC. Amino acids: CASSEAGLGYNEQFF.

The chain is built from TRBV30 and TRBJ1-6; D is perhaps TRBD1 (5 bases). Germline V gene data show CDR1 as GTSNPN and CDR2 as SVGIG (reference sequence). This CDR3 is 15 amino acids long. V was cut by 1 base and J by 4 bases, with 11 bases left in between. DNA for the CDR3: TGTGCCTGGAGTGGCAGGGATGTATATAATTCACCCCTCCACTTT. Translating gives CAWSGRDVYNSPLHF.

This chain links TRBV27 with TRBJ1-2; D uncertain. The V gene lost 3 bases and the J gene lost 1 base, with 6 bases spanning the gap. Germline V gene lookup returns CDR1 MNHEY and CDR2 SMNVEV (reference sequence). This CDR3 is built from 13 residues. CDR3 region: CASSFRGNYGYTF. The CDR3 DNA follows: TGTGCCAGCAGTTTCCGGGGTAACTATGGCTACACCTTC.

The chain's CDR3 is CASSRGFQETQYF. The CDR3, as DNA: TGTGCCAGCAGTCGGGGTTTTCAAGAGACCCAGTACTTC. The rearrangement uses TRBV6-5 and TRBJ2-5; a possible D gene is TRBD2 (5 bases). The CDR3 is made up of 13 amino acids. Trimming took 5 bases from V and 2 from J, leaving 9 bases between them. The germline CDR1 and CDR2 sequences are MNHEY and SVGAGI.

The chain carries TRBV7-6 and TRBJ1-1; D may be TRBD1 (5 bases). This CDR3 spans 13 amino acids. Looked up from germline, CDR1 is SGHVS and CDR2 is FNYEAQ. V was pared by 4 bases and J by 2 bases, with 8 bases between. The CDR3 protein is CASSSDSNTEAFF. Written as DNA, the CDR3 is TGTGCCAGCAGCTCCGACAGCAACACTGAAGCTTTCTTT.

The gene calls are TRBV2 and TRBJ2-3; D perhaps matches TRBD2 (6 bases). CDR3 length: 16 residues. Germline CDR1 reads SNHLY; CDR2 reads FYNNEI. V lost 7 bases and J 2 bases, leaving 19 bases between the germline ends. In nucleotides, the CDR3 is TGTGCCAGCATCCGCGAGGCGCGGGGATCCACAGATACGCAGTATTTT. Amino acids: CASIREARGSTDTQYF.

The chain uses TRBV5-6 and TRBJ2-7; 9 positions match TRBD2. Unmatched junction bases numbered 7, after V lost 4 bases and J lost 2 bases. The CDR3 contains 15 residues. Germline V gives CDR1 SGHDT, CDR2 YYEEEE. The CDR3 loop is CASSNSGGTTYEQYF. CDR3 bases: TGTGCCAGCAGCAATAGCGGGGGTACGACCTACGAGCAGTACTTC.

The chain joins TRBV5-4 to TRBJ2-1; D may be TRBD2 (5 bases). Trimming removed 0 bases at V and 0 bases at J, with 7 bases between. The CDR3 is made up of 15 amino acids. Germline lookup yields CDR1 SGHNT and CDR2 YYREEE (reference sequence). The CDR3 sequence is CASSLVGSSYNEQFF. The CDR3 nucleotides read TGTGCCAGCAGCTTGGTGGGGAGCTCCTACAATGAGCAGTTCTTC.

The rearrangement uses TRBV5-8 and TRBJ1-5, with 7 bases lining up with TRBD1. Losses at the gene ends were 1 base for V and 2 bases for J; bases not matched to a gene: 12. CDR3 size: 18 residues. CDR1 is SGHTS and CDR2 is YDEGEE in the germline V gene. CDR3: CASSLSFGTTGGNQPQHF. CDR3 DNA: TGTGCCAGCAGCTTGTCTTTCGGTACTACAGGGGGCAATCAGCCCCAGCATTTT.